Sequencing of this T cell receptor (beta chain) was carried out in a study of blood T cell repertoires in COVID-19. Background on the study: Italy, Spain and the United States were the sources of the convalescent and acute COVID-19 samples. Sample material is recorded as cDNA or gDNA derived from T cells, B-cell-depleted T cells, or PBMCs.

CDR3 length: 14 residues. The trim removed 6 bases at V and 3 bases at J, leaving 0 bases unmatched. From germline, CDR1 is MNHEY and CDR2 SMNVEV (reference sequence). This clone showed up just a few times. Authors' analysis steps: Amplification from reference gene primers served as the basis for estimated nucleated cell counts. Sequencing was performed with immunoSEQ multiplex PCR; in TCRdb, only in-frame clones are kept and a portion is missing. That table furnishes V, J and clone size, whereas the DNA furnished D and trimming. The sample shows 100,000 to 120,000 clones, around four fifths of them seen only once.

J is TRBJ2-3 and V is TRBV27, with 13 bases matching TRBD2. Sequenced input: peripheral blood. This receptor was obtained from a woman aged 40 to 49 with acute or convalescent COVID-19. The CDR3 sequence is CASRGLAGTDTQYF. CDR3 sequence (DNA): TGTGCCAGCAGGGGACTAGCGGGGACAGATACGCAGTATTTT.